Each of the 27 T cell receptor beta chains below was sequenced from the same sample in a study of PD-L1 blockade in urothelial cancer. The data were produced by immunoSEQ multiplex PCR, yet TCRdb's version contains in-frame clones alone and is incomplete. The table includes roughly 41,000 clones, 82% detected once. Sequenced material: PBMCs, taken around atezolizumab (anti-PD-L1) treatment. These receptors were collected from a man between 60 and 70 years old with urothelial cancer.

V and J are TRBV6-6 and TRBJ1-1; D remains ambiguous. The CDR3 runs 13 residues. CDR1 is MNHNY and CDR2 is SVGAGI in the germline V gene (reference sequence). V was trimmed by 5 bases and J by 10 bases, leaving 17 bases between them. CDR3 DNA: TGTGCCAGCAGTCGGGCCCTCGGGAGAGGAGCTTTCTTT. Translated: CASSRALGRGAFF.

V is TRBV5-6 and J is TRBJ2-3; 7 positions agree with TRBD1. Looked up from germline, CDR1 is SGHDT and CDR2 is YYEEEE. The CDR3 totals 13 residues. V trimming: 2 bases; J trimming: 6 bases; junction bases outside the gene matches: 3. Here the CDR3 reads CASSFGTDDTQYF. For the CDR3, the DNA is TGTGCCAGCAGCTTCGGGACAGATGATACGCAGTATTTT.

As DNA, the CDR3 is TGTGCCAGCAGTTTACGGGGGACCGGGGAGCTGTTTTTT. Its translation is CASSLRGTGELFF. V and J are TRBV27 and TRBJ2-2, with D possibly matching TRBD2 (6 bases). CDR1 is MNHEY, CDR2 SMNVEV, per germline (reference sequence). This CDR3 spans 13 amino acids. Trimming left V 2 bases short and J 5 bases short, with 6 bases between.

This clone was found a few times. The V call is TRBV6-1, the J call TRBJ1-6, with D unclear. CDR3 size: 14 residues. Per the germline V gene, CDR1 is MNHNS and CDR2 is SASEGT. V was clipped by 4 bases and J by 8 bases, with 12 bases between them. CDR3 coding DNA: TGTGCCAGCAGTGGGAGGAGGAGAGATTCACCCCTCCACTTT. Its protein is CASSGRRRDSPLHF.

The CDR3 loop reads CASSPQGGTDTQYF. The DNA of the CDR3 is TGTGCCAGCAGCCCACAGGGAGGCACAGATACGCAGTATTTT. The V call is TRBV5-4, the J call TRBJ2-3; possibly TRBD1 for D (6 bases). V was pared by 4 bases and J by 1 base, with 10 bases between. In germline, CDR1 is SGHNT, CDR2 YYREEE (reference sequence). The CDR3 extends over 14 amino acids.

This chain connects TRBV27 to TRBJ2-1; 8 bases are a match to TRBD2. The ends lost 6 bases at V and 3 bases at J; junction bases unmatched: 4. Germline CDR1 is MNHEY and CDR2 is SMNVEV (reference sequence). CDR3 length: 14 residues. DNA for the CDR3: TGTGCCAGCAGCCCGGGACTAGTCTACAATGAGCAGTTCTTC. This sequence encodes CASSPGLVYNEQFF.

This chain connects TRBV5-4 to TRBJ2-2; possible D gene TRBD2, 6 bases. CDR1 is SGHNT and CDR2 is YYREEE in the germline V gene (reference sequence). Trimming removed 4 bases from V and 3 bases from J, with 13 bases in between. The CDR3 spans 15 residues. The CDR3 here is CASSMRRVDTGELFF. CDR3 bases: TGTGCCAGCAGCATGAGGAGGGTCGACACCGGGGAGCTGTTTTTT.

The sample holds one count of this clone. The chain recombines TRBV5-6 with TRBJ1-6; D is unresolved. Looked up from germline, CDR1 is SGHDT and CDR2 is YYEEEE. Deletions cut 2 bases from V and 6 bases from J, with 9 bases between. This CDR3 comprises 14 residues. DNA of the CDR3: TGTGCCAGCAGCTTCAGAGGCCTTAATTCACCCCTCCACTTT. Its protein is CASSFRGLNSPLHF.

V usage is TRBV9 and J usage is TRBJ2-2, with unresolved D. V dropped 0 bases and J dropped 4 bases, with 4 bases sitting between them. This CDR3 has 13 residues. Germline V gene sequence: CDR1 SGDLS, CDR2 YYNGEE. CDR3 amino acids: CASSVVATGELFF. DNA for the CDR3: TGTGCCAGCAGCGTAGTGGCCACCGGGGAGCTGTTTTTT.

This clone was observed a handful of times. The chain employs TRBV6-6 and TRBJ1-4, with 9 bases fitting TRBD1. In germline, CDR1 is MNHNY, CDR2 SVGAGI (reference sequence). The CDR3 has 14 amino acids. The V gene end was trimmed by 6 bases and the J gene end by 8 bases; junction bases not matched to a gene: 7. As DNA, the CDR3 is TGTGCCAGCAGGGACAGGGGTATTGGAGAAAAACTGTTTTTT. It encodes CASRDRGIGEKLFF.

The CDR3 DNA follows: TGTGCCAGCAGCACGACTAACACCTACGAGCAGTACTTC. Translation gives CASSTTNTYEQYF. The chain couples TRBV7-9 to TRBJ2-7; perhaps TRBD2 as D (5 bases). This CDR3 region has 13 residues. The germline V gene has CDR1 SEHNR and CDR2 FQNEAQ (reference sequence). V lost 5 bases, J lost 2 bases, and 10 bases lay in between.

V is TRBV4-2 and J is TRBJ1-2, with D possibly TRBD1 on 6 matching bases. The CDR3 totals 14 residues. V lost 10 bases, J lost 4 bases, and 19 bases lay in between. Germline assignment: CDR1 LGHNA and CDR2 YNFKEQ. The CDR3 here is CANNPTGEGYGYTF. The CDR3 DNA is TGTGCCAACAACCCGACAGGTGAGGGCTATGGCTACACCTTC.

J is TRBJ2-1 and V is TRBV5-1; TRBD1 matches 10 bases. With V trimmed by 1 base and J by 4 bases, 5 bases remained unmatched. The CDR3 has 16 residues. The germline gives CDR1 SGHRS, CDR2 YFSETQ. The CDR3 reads CASSLRQGARYNEQFF. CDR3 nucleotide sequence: TGCGCCAGCAGCTTGAGACAGGGGGCTAGGTACAATGAGCAGTTCTTC.

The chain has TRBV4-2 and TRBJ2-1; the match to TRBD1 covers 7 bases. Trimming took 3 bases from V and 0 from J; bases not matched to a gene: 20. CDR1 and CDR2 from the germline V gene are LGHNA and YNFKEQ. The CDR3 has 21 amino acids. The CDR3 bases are TGTGCCAGCAGCCAGGCACCGGGACCGAGAGGGGGCCTGAGCTCCTACAATGAGCAGTTCTTC. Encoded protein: CASSQAPGPRGGLSSYNEQFF.

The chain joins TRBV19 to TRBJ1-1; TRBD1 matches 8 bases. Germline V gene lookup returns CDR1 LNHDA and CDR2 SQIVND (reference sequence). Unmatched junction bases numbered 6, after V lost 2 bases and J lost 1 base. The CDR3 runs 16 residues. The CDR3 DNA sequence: TGTGCCAGTAGTATACACCAGGGGGCAGAGAACACTGAAGCTTTCTTT. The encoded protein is CASSIHQGAENTEAFF. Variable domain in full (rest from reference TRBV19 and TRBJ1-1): DGGITQSPKYLFRKEGQNVTLSCEQNLNHDAMYWYRQDPGQGLRLIYYSQIVNDFQKGDIAEGYSVSREKKESFPLTVTSAQKNPTAFYLCASSIHQGAENTEAFFGQGTRLTVV.

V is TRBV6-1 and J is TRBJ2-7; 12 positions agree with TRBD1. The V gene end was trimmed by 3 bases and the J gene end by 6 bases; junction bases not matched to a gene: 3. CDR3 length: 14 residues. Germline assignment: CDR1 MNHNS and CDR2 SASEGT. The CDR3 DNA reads TGTGCCAGCAGTGAGGGACAGGGGGCGTTCGAGCAGTACTTC. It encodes CASSEGQGAFEQYF.

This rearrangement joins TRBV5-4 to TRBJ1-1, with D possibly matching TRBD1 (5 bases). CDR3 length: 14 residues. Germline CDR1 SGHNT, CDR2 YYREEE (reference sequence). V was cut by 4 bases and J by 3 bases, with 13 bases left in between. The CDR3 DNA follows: TGTGCCAGCAGCCTCAGGGTGCCCGACACTGAAGCTTTCTTT. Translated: CASSLRVPDTEAFF. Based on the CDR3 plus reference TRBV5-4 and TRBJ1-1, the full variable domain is ETGVTQSPTHLIKTRGQQVTLRCSSQSGHNTVSWYQQALGQGPQFIFQYYREEENGRGNFPPRFSGLQFPNYSSELNVNALELDDSALYLCASSLRVPDTEAFFGQGTRLTVV.

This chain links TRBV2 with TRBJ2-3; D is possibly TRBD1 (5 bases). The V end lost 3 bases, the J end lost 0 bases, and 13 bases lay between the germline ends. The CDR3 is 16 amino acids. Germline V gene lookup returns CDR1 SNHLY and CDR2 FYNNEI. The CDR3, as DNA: TGTGCCAGCAGTGACGGCAGGGCGGCGAGCACAGATACGCAGTATTTT. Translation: CASSDGRAASTDTQYF.

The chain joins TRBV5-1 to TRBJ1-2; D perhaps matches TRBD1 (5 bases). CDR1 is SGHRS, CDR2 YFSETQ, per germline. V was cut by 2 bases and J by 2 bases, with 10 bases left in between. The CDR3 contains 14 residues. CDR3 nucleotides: TGCGCCAGCAGCTTAGACGGGGGGAACTATGGCTACACCTTC. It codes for CASSLDGGNYGYTF.

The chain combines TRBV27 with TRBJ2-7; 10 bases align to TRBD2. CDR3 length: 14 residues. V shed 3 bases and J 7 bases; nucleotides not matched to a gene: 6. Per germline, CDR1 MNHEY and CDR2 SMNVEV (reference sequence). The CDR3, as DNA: TGTGCCAGCAGTTTCCAGGGACTAGCGAGAGAGCAGTACTTC. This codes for CASSFQGLAREQYF.

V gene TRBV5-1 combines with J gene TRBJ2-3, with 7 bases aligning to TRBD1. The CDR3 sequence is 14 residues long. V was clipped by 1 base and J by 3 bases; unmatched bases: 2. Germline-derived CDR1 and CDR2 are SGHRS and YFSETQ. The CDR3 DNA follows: TGCGCCAGCAGCTTGACCAGGGGGACAGATACGCAGTATTTT. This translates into CASSLTRGTDTQYF.

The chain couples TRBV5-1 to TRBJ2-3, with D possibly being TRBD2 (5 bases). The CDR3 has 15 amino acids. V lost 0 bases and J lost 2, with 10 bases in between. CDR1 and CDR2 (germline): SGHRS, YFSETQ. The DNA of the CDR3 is TGCGCCAGCAGCTTGGCAGCGGCCTTCACAGATACGCAGTATTTT. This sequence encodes CASSLAAAFTDTQYF.

The CDR3 loop reads CASSEGQENTEAFF. CDR3 nucleotide sequence: TGTGCCAGCAGTGAGGGGCAGGAGAACACTGAAGCTTTCTTT. The chain recombines TRBV6-1 with TRBJ1-1; D may be TRBD1 (5 bases). V shed 3 bases and J shed 1 base, with 9 bases lying between them. The CDR3 is made up of 14 amino acids. Germline values: CDR1 MNHNS, CDR2 SASEGT.

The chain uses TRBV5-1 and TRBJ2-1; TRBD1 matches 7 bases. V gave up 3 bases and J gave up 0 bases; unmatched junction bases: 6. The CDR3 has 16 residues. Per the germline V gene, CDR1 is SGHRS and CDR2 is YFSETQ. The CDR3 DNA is TGCGCCAGCAGCTACTCGGGACAGAACTCCTACAATGAGCAGTTCTTC. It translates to CASSYSGQNSYNEQFF.

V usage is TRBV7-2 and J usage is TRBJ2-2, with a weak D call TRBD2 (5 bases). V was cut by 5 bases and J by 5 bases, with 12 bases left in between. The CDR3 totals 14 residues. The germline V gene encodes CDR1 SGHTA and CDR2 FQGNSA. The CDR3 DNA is TGTGCCAGCAGCGAACTAGGCCAAACCGGGGAGCTGTTTTTT. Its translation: CASSELGQTGELFF.

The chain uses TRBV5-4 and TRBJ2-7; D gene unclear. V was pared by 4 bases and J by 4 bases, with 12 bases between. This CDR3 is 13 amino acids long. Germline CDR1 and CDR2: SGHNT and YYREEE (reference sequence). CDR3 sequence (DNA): TGTGCCAGCAGCGGGTACAGCAGTTACGAGCAGTACTTC. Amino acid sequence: CASSGYSSYEQYF. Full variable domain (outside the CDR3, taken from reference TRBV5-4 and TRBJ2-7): ETGVTQSPTHLIKTRGQQVTLRCSSQSGHNTVSWYQQALGQGPQFIFQYYREEENGRGNFPPRFSGLQFPNYSSELNVNALELDDSALYLCASSGYSSYEQYFGPGTRLTVT.

The CDR3 DNA reads TGTGCCAGCAGTGAAGCGCAAACAGGGTCCTACGAGCAGTACTTC. Its translation is CASSEAQTGSYEQYF. The genes are TRBV6-1 and TRBJ2-7; tentatively, D is TRBD1 (6 bases). V lost 0 bases and J lost 1, with 10 bases in between. Germline values: CDR1 MNHNS, CDR2 SASEGT. The CDR3 totals 15 residues.